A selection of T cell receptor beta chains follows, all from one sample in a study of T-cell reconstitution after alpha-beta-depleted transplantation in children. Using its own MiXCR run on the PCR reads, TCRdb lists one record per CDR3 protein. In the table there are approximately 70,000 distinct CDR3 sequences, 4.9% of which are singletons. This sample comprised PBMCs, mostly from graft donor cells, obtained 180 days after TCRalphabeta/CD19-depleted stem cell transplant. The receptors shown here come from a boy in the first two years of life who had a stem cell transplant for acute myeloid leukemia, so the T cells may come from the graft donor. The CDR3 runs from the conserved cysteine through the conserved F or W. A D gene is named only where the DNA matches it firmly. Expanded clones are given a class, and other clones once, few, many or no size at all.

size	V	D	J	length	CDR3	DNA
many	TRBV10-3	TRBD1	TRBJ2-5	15	CAISPTGGAGETQYF	TGTGCCATCAGTCCGACAGGGGGCGCTGGGGAGACCCAGTACTTC
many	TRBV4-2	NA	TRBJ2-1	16	CASSSGRAVSYNEQFF	TGTGCCAGCAGCAGCGGTCGGGCCGTATCCTACAATGAGCAGTTCTTC
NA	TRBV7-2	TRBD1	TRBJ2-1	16	CASSLPGTGVANEQFF	TGTGCCAGCAGCTTGCCCGGGACAGGGGTTGCCAATGAGCAGTTCTTC
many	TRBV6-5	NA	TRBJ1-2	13	CASSYSPTGGYTF	TGTGCCAGCAGTTACTCACCGACGGGGGGCTACACCTTC
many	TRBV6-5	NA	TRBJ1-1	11	CASSHGQEAFF	TGTGCCAGCAGTCACGGACAGGAAGCTTTCTTT
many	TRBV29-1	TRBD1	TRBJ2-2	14	CSVEGQGGPGELFF	TGCAGCGTTGAAGGACAGGGCGGGCCCGGGGAGCTGTTTTTT
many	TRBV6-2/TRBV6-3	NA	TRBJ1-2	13	CASSADSMRGYTF	TGTGCCAGCAGTGCTGACAGTATGCGTGGCTACACCTTC
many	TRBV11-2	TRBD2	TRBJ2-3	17	CASSPDPQRGETDTQYF	TGTGCCAGCAGCCCAGACCCTCAGCGGGGGGAGACAGATACGCAGTATTTT
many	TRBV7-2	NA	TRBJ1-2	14	CASTLGGHLYGYTF	TGTGCCAGCACCTTGGGGGGACACCTCTATGGCTACACCTTC
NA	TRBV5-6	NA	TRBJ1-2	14	CARGSGLLRGGYTF	TGTGCCAGGGGCTCAGGGCTCCTGCGAGGTGGCTACACCTTC
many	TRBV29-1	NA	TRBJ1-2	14	CSVEDTGPFYGYTF	TGCAGCGTTGAAGACACAGGGCCCTTTTATGGCTACACCTTC
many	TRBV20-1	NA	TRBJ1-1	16	CSARDHRKGLNTEAFF	TGCAGTGCTAGAGATCACAGAAAAGGTTTGAACACTGAAGCTTTCTTT
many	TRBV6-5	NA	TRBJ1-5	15	CASTTGGNSNQPQHF	TGTGCCAGCACCACCGGGGGGAATAGCAATCAGCCCCAGCATTTT
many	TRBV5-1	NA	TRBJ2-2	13	CASSWPRAGELFF	TGCGCCAGCAGCTGGCCGAGGGCCGGGGAGCTGTTTTTT
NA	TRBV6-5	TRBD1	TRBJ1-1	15	CASSYRDRGLTAAFF	TGTGCTAGCAGTTACCGGGACAGGGGGCTTACTGCAGCTTTCTTT
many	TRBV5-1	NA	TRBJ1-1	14	CASSLGHQNTEAFF	TGCGCCAGCAGCTTAGGACATCAGAACACTGAAGCTTTCTTT
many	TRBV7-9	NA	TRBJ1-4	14	CASSFGPTNEKLFF	TGTGCCAGCAGCTTTGGCCCAACTAATGAAAAACTGTTTTTT
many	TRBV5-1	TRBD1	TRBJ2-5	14	CASSWTGYQETQYF	TGCGCCAGCAGCTGGACAGGGTACCAAGAGACCCAGTACTTC
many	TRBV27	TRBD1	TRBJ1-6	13	CASTTAGGSPLHF	TGTGCCAGCACCACAGCAGGGGGCTCACCCCTCCACTTT
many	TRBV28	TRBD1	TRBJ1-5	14	CASSPGQVNQPQHF	TGTGCCAGCAGTCCCGGACAGGTTAATCAGCCCCAGCATTTT
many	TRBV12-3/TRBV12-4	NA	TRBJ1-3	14	CASSFGPSGNTIYF	TGTGCCAGCAGTTTTGGTCCCTCTGGAAACACCATATATTTT
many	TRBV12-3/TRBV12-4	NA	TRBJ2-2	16	CASSLARPKYTGELFF	TGTGCCAGCAGCCTCGCACGTCCGAAGTACACCGGGGAGCTGTTTTTT
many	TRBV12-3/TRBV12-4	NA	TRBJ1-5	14	CASSFYGGNQPQHF	TGTGCCAGCAGTTTTTACGGAGGGAACCAGCCCCAGCATTTT
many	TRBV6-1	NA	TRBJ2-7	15	CASSEVAPVEDEQYF	TGTGCCAGCAGTGAAGTAGCGCCGGTTGAGGACGAGCAGTACTTC
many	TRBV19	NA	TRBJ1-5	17	CASTRQALTDSNQPQHF	TGTGCCAGTACTCGACAGGCCCTGACCGATAGCAATCAGCCCCAGCATTTT
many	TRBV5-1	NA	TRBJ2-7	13	CASSWTFGYEQYF	TGCGCCAGCAGCTGGACATTCGGCTACGAGCAGTACTTC
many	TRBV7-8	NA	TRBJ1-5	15	CASSLAGKWNQPQHF	TGTGCCAGCAGCTTAGCAGGAAAATGGAATCAGCCCCAGCATTTT
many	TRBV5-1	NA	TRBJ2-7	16	CASSFAGSLTSYEQYF	TGCGCCAGCAGCTTCGCCGGGTCCCTCACCTCCTACGAGCAGTACTTC
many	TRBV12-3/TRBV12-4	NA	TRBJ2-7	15	CASSLGQGYAYEQYF	TGTGCCAGCAGTTTAGGTCAGGGCTACGCCTACGAGCAGTACTTC
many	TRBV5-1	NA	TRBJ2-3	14	CASSPVSSTDTQYF	TGCGCCAGCAGCCCTGTTTCTAGCACAGATACGCAGTATTTT
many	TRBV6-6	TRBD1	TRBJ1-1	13	CATRDRGYAEAFF	TGTGCCACTCGGGACAGGGGGTACGCTGAAGCTTTCTTT
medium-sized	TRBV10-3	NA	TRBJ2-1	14	CAISDPDITNEQFF	TGTGCCATCAGTGATCCCGATATTACCAATGAGCAGTTCTTC
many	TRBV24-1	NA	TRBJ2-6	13	CAVGGLGANVLTF	TGTGCCGTTGGGGGGTTGGGGGCCAACGTCCTGACTTTC
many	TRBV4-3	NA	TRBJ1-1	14	CASSQESLVTEAFF	TGCGCCAGCAGCCAAGAATCGTTGGTCACTGAAGCTTTCTTT
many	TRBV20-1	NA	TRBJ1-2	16	CSASRRWSQSNYGYTF	TGCAGTGCTAGTAGAAGATGGTCACAGTCTAACTATGGCTACACCTTC
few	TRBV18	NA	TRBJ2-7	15	CASSPPGLLADEQYF	TGTGCCAGCTCACCGCCCGGACTCCTGGCGGACGAGCAGTACTTC
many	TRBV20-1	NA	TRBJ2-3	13	CSARGGVGDTQYF	TGCAGTGCTAGAGGGGGGGTAGGAGATACGCAGTATTTT